These 23 T cell receptor beta chains came from one sample sequenced in a study of cytomegalovirus exposure and HLA in healthy donors (dated by TCRdb to the late 2010s). Library generation was performed with the immunoSEQ multiplex PCR assay. The multiplex PCR relied on a mix of 60 forward primers for TCR Vbeta segments and 13 reverse primers for TCR Jbeta segments. TCRdb obtained this table from immuneACCESS and retained in-frame rearrangements with V and J assigned. These tables miss some clones; where compared with another copy, unresolved V genes account for less than half of the shortfall, and the remainder is unexplained. In all, the sample holds tens of thousands of clones, and around 80% of those were seen once. The ten most abundant clones make up nearly 2.5% of the sample. The sample taken for sequencing was PBMCs. The receptor source for this set is a male donor in good health and CMV-seropositive.

The chain is built from TRBV7-9 and TRBJ1-2; the D is unclear. CDR1 SEHNR and CDR2 FQNEAQ come from the germline V gene (reference sequence). The V end lost 4 bases, the J end lost 8 bases, and 11 bases lay between the germline ends. This CDR3 contains 12 residues. The CDR3, as DNA: TGTGCCAGCAGCTACACGTTGATCGGCTACACCTTC. Translation: CASSYTLIGYTF.

The chain has TRBV2 and TRBJ1-2, with D perhaps TRBD1 (5 bases). The V end was cut by 6 bases, the J end by 6 bases, with 20 bases between. This CDR3 is 15 amino acids long. CDR1 is SNHLY and CDR2 is FYNNEI in the germline V gene. Here the CDR3 reads CASSRMFWGGDGYTF. The DNA for the CDR3 is TGTGCCAGCAGCCGGATGTTTTGGGGGGGAGATGGCTACACCTTC.

This clone was detected a few times. This sequence joins TRBV5-4 and TRBJ2-7; D remains ambiguous. Between the trimmed V and J ends, which lost 6 bases and 4 bases, there was a span of 14 bases. The CDR3 sequence is 13 residues long. From germline, CDR1 is SGHNT and CDR2 YYREEE (reference sequence). The CDR3 DNA sequence: TGTGCCAGCACCCCCGACTCACATTACGAGCAGTACTTC. Residues: CASTPDSHYEQYF.

A few counts support this clone. The chain has TRBV21-1 and TRBJ1-2; the D call TRBD1 from the table was never checked on the DNA. TRBV21-1 is flagged as a pseudogene. The CDR3 has 11 amino acids. In nucleotides, the CDR3 is TGTGCCAGCAGCAGGGGGCAGGGCTACACCTTC. Translation: CASSRGQGYTF.

The chain uses TRBV2 and TRBJ2-3; 7 bases agree with TRBD2. With 5 bases clipped from V and 5 bases from J, the junction kept 7 bases outside the gene matches. The CDR3 totals 14 residues. The V gene's germline CDR1 is SNHLY and CDR2 FYNNEI. Here the CDR3 DNA reads TGTGCCAGCAGTCGGACTAGGGGTCAAGATACGCAGTATTTT. It codes for CASSRTRGQDTQYF.

This clone was detected only a few times. The chain combines TRBV15 with TRBJ2-7; possible D gene TRBD2, 5 bases. Germline assignment: CDR1 LNHNV and CDR2 YYDKDF (reference sequence). This CDR3 is built from 15 residues. Between the trimmed V and J ends, which lost 0 bases and 4 bases, there was a span of 13 bases. For the CDR3, the DNA is TGTGCCACCAGCAGAGATCCCGGAGGTGGGTACGAGCAGTACTTC. It yields the protein CATSRDPGGGYEQYF.

This chain links TRBV4-2 with TRBJ1-1; tentative D call: TRBD1 (5 bases). There are 16 residues in the CDR3. V was cut by 10 bases and J by 1 base, with 22 bases left in between. Germline V lookup: CDR1 LGHNA, CDR2 YNFKEQ. In nucleotides, the CDR3 is TGTGCCACCACCCGCCCCGGGGGGTTTAAGAACACTGAAGCTTTCTTT. It translates to CATTRPGGFKNTEAFF.

This clone was detected a few times. The chain employs TRBV19 and TRBJ1-5, with 10 bases lining up with TRBD1. The germline gives CDR1 LNHDA, CDR2 SQIVND (reference sequence). V was clipped by 7 bases and J by 7 bases; unmatched bases: 13. The CDR3 is made up of 16 amino acids. The CDR3 DNA reads as TGTGCCAGTACCCACCCGGGACAGGGGCGTCTGCAGCCCCAGCATTTT. Encoded protein: CASTHPGQGRLQPQHF.

The chain employs TRBV5-4 and TRBJ2-2; 7 bases match TRBD2. V gave up 7 bases and J gave up 0 bases; unmatched junction bases: 6. This CDR3 comprises 15 residues. Germline V gives CDR1 SGHNT, CDR2 YYREEE (reference sequence). The CDR3 sequence is CASSHSGPNTGELFF. DNA for the CDR3: TGTGCCAGCTCCCATAGCGGGCCGAACACCGGGGAGCTGTTTTTT.

This chain links TRBV5-4 with TRBJ2-2, with no clear D. V shed 4 bases and J shed 2 bases, with 6 bases lying between them. Germline V lookup: CDR1 SGHNT, CDR2 YYREEE (reference sequence). The CDR3 is 13 residues long. This CDR3 is CASSVVNTGELFF. The CDR3 nucleotides are TGTGCCAGCAGCGTAGTAAACACCGGGGAGCTGTTTTTT.

In DNA, the CDR3 is TGTGCCAGCAGCTTGGAGTCCACCCTAGCGGTGGGGGAGCAGTACTTC. This encodes CASSLESTLAVGEQYF. This sequence joins TRBV5-4 and TRBJ2-7; 7 bases fit TRBD2. Germline loops: CDR1 SGHNT, CDR2 YYREEE (reference sequence). V lost 0 bases, J lost 7 bases, and 13 bases stayed unmatched. CDR3 length: 16 amino acids.

In the case of this clone: At one end the junction does not follow the germline gene, possibly because of a read error. The J gene is TRBJ2-1, the V gene TRBV2; possibly TRBD1 for D (6 bases). Germline V gene lookup returns CDR1 SNHLY and CDR2 FYNNEI. This CDR3 has 11 residues. CDR3 DNA sequence: TGTGCCAGCAGCCGGGACAACGAGCAGTTCTTC. It encodes CASSRDNEQFF. The variable domain in full, with the rest retrieved from reference TRBV2 and TRBJ2-1, is EPEVTQTPSHQVTQMGQEVILRCVPISNHLYFYWYRQILGQKVEFLVSFYNNEISEKSEIFDDQFSVERPDGSNFTLKIRSTKLEDSAMYFCASSRDNEQFFGPGTRLTVL.

Details on this clone: The junction departs from germline at one end; a sequencing error may be responsible. This chain links TRBV4-1 with TRBJ1-1; 8 nucleotides agree with TRBD1. Germline CDR1 is MGHRA and CDR2 is YSYEKL. This CDR3 has 17 amino acids. The CDR3 region is CDSSPGQGLKLNTEAFF. Here the CDR3 DNA reads TGCGACAGCAGCCCCGGACAGGGATTGAAGTTGAACACTGAAGCTTTCTTT.

The chain has TRBV2 and TRBJ2-3; TRBD1 agrees at 10 bases. Trimming removed 6 bases from V and 4 bases from J; junction bases left unmatched: 4. The CDR3 length is 14 residues. Germline lookup yields CDR1 SNHLY and CDR2 FYNNEI. CDR3 bases: TGTGCCAGCAGGGGGGGACAGGGGTCAGATACGCAGTATTTT. As protein: CASRGGQGSDTQYF.

In this sample, this clone turned up a few times. The same CDR3 also results from other DNA sequences found in this sample. The chain joins TRBV5-1 to TRBJ2-5; D gene unclear. The V and J ends lost 0 bases and 1 base respectively, with 7 bases between them. Germline CDR1 SGHRS, CDR2 YFSETQ. The CDR3 length is 14 residues. CDR3 coding DNA: TGCGCCAGCAGCTTGGTGTCTACCCAAGAGACCCAGTACTTC. Amino acid sequence: CASSLVSTQETQYF.

This clone is a singleton in its sample. The chain combines TRBV6-6 with TRBJ1-2; unclear D gene. This CDR3 contains 14 residues. In germline, CDR1 is MNHNY, CDR2 SVGAGI (reference sequence). V was trimmed by 0 bases and J by 0 bases, leaving 5 bases between them. Here the CDR3 DNA reads TGTGCCAGCAGTTACTCGGCCGCTAACTATGGCTACACCTTC. Its protein is CASSYSAANYGYTF.

V and J are TRBV29-1 and TRBJ1-1; 9 bases align to TRBD1. The CDR3 has 14 residues. V was pared by 4 bases and J by 0 bases, with 3 bases of the junction left unmatched. CDR1 is SQVTM and CDR2 is ANQGSEA in the germline V gene. The CDR3 is CSVGGTGMNTEAFF. CDR3 nucleotide sequence: TGCAGCGTTGGAGGGACAGGGATGAACACTGAAGCTTTCTTT.

The chain combines TRBV4-3 with TRBJ2-6; D unclear. The germline V gene encodes CDR1 LGHNA and CDR2 YSLEER. Trimming took 0 bases from V and 0 from J, leaving 6 bases between them. The CDR3 runs to 16 residues. The CDR3 nucleotides read TGCGCCAGCAGCCAAGATCTACTCTCTGGGGCCAACGTCCTGACTTTC. Translated, it gives CASSQDLLSGANVLTF.

This clone was seen once. The chain employs TRBV25-1 and TRBJ2-6; 8 bases are a match to TRBD1. The V and J ends lost 5 bases and 1 base, in that order; junction bases with no gene match: 7. This CDR3 has 17 residues. The germline V gene has CDR1 MGHDK and CDR2 SYGVNS. The CDR3 DNA follows: TGTGCCAGCAGTTATCGGGACAGGTTTTCTGGGGCCAACGTCCTGACTTTC. Translated, it gives CASSYRDRFSGANVLTF.

The genes are TRBV28 and TRBJ1-1; 7 positions agree with TRBD1. The CDR3 sequence is 14 residues long. Germline assignment: CDR1 MDHEN and CDR2 SYDVKM. The V segment lost 6 bases and the J segment 7 bases; nucleotides outside the gene matches: 11. CDR3 nucleotides: TGTGCCAGCAGAGGGACAGCCTCGTTAGGTGAAGCTTTCTTT. It specifies CASRGTASLGEAFF.

The V gene is TRBV15, the J gene TRBJ1-3, with D possibly being TRBD1 (5 bases). CDR1 and CDR2 from the germline V gene are LNHNV and YYDKDF (reference sequence). Trimming shortened V by 1 base and J by 0 bases, and 16 bases separated the two germline ends. The CDR3 contains 18 residues. As DNA, the CDR3 is TGTGCCACCAGCAGAGGTTTGGAGCGGGGCTCCTCTGGAAACACCATATATTTT. Protein sequence: CATSRGLERGSSGNTIYF.

The chain couples TRBV14 to TRBJ2-3, with 7 bases identical to TRBD1. The CDR3 totals 15 residues. CDR1 and CDR2 from the germline V gene are SGHDN and FVKESK. Unmatched junction bases numbered 6, after V lost 4 bases and J lost 2 bases. Here the CDR3 reads CASSRNRGSTDTQYF. For the CDR3, the DNA is TGTGCCAGCAGCCGCAACAGGGGATCCACAGATACGCAGTATTTT. The variable domain in full, with the rest retrieved from reference TRBV14 and TRBJ2-3, is EAGVTQFPSHSVIEKGQTVTLRCDPISGHDNLYWYRRVMGKEIKFLLHFVKESKQDESGMPNNRFLAERTGGTYSTLKVQPAELEDSGVYFCASSRNRGSTDTQYFGPGTRLTVL.

This clone was picked up one time. The rearrangement uses TRBV27 and TRBJ2-7; D remains ambiguous. V lost 4 bases and J 0 bases, leaving 7 bases between the germline ends. Germline CDR1 reads MNHEY; CDR2 reads SMNVEV (reference sequence). The length of the CDR3 is 13 residues. CDR3 protein: CASSSLSSYEQYF. Here the CDR3 DNA reads TGTGCCAGCAGTTCTCTCAGCTCCTACGAGCAGTACTTC.